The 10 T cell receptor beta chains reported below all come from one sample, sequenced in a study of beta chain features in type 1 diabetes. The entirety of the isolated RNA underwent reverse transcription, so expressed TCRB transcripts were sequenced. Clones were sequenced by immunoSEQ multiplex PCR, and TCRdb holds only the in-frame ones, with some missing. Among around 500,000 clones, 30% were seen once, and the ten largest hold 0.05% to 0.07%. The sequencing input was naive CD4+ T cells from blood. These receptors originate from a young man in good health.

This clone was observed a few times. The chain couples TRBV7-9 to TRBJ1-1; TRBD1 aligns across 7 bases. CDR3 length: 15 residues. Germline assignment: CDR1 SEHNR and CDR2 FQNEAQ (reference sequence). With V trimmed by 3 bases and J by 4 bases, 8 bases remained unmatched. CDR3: CASSFRPTGFTEAFF. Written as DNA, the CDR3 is TGTGCCAGCAGCTTTAGACCGACAGGGTTCACTGAAGCTTTCTTT.

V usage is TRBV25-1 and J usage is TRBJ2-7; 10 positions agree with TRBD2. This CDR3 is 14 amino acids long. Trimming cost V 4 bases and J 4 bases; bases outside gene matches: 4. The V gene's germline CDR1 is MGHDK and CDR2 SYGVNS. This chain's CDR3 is CASSGAGGPYEQYF. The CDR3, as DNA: TGTGCCAGCAGTGGAGCGGGAGGGCCTTACGAGCAGTACTTC.

The chain's CDR3 is CSGSPQSTDTQYF. The CDR3 bases are TGCAGCGGGTCCCCCCAGAGCACAGATACGCAGTATTTT. The chain links TRBV29-1 to TRBJ2-3; D remains unclear. V dropped 7 bases and J dropped 0 bases, with 11 bases sitting between them. The CDR3 is 13 amino acids. The V gene's germline CDR1 is SQVTM and CDR2 ANQGSEA.

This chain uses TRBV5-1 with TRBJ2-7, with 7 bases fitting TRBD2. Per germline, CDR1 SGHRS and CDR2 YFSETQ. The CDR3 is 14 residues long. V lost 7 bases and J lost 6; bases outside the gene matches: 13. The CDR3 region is CASWDAGVIGEQYF. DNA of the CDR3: TGCGCCAGCTGGGACGCGGGAGTGATAGGCGAGCAGTACTTC.

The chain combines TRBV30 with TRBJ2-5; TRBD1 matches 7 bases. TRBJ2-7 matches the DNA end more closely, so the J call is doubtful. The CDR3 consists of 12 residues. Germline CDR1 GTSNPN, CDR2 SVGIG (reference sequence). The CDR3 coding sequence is TGTGCCTGGGGGGACAGCACCTACGAGCAGTACTTC. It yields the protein CAWGDSTYEQYF.

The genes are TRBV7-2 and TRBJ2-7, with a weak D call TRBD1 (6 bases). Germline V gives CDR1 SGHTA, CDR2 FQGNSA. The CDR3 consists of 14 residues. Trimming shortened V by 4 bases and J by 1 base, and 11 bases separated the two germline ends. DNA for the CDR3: TGTGCCAGCAGCTCGCCGGGACAATCCTACGAGCAGTACTTC. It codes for CASSSPGQSYEQYF.

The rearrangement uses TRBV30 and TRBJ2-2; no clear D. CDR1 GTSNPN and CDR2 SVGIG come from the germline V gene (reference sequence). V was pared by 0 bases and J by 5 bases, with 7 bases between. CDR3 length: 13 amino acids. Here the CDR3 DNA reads TGTGCCTGGAGTGTAGTTGAGACCGGGGAGCTGTTTTTT. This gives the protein CAWSVVETGELFF.

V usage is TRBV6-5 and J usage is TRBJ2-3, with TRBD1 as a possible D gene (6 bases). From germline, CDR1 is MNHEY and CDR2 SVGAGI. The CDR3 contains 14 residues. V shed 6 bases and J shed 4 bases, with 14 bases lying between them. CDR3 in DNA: TGTGCCAGCAGACCGACAGGACGAGCAGATACGCAGTATTTT. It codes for CASRPTGRADTQYF.

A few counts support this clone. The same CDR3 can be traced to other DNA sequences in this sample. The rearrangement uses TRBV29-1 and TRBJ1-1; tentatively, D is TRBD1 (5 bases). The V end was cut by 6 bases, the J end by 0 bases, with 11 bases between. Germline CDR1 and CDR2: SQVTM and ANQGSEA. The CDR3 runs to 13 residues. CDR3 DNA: TGCAGCGTACGGGGACGGATGAACACTGAAGCTTTCTTT. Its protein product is CSVRGRMNTEAFF.

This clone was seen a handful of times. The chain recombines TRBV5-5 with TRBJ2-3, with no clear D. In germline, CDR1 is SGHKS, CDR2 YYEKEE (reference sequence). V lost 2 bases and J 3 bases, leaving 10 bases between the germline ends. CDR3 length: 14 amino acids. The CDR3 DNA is TGTGCCAGCAGCTTTCCTCAGAGGACAGATACGCAGTATTTT. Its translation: CASSFPQRTDTQYF.